The 9 T cell receptor beta chains presented below share a single source sample, sequenced in a study of brain T cells in children with intractable seizures. Method: immunoSEQ multiplex PCR; TCRdb's copy keeps in-frame clones and lacks some. The sample carries 100,000 to 120,000 clones, 85% to 95% recorded once. Here the sequenced sample was peripheral blood, taken at surgery. The receptors stem from a boy in the first two years of life with hemimegalencephaly and intractable seizures.

This chain links TRBV5-1 with TRBJ2-5, with D maybe TRBD1 (5 bases). In germline, CDR1 is SGHRS, CDR2 YFSETQ. V was cut by 1 base and J by 3 bases, with 7 bases left in between. The CDR3 loop spans 13 amino acids. This chain's CDR3 is CASSLSREETQYF. CDR3 sequence (DNA): TGCGCCAGCAGCTTGTCCAGGGAAGAGACCCAGTACTTC.

This clone occurred once. The V gene is TRBV19, the J gene TRBJ1-5; D remains unclear. The V gene's germline CDR1 is LNHDA and CDR2 SQIVND (reference sequence). Between the trimmed V and J ends, which lost 3 bases and 0 bases, there was a span of 9 bases. The CDR3 sequence is 15 residues long. Written as DNA, the CDR3 is TGTGCCAGTAGTATGGCCGTGGATAGCAATCAGCCCCAGCATTTT. The encoded protein is CASSMAVDSNQPQHF.

This rearrangement joins TRBV5-1 to TRBJ1-1, with 10 nucleotides matching TRBD1. In germline, CDR1 is SGHRS, CDR2 YFSETQ. Trimming took 3 bases from V and 3 from J; bases not matched to a gene: 5. This CDR3 spans 15 amino acids. CDR3 in amino acids: CASSSGTGVDTEAFF. In DNA, the CDR3 is TGCGCCAGCAGCTCCGGGACAGGGGTGGACACTGAAGCTTTCTTT.

A single count supports this clone. One junction end does not reproduce the germline sequence, and a read error may be involved. The chain joins TRBV6-5 to TRBJ1-3; D gene uncertain. CDR1 is MNHEY and CDR2 is SVGAGI in the germline V gene. This CDR3 contains 12 residues. CDR3 protein: CASSYSGNTIYF. CDR3 coding DNA: TGTGCCAGCAGCTACTCTGGAAACACCATATATTTT.

This chain's CDR3 is CASSLVQETQYF. CDR3 nucleotides: TGTGCCAGCAGCTTGGTACAAGAGACCCAGTACTTC. The chain uses TRBV11-3 and TRBJ2-5, with no clear D. V shed 3 bases and J shed 2 bases, with 4 bases lying between them. CDR3 length: 12 residues. CDR1 and CDR2 from the germline V gene are SGHNT and YENEEA.

The chain uses TRBV5-1 and TRBJ2-5, with 8 bases that match TRBD2. With 2 bases clipped from V and 2 bases from J, the junction kept 5 bases outside the gene matches. Germline values: CDR1 SGHRS, CDR2 YFSETQ. This CDR3 region has 15 residues. The CDR3 region has the DNA TGCGCCAGCAGCTTCTCTCTAGCGGGTCAAGAGACCCAGTACTTC. Its translation: CASSFSLAGQETQYF.

The V and J genes are TRBV25-1 and TRBJ1-2; no definite D call. Trimming removed 5 bases at V and 5 bases at J, with 6 bases between. The CDR3 is 11 residues long. CDR1 is MGHDK, CDR2 SYGVNS, per germline. CDR3 DNA: TGTGCCAGCAGTAAACAGTATGGCTACACCTTC. Its protein is CASSKQYGYTF.

The chain is built from TRBV3-1 (or the pseudogene TRBV3-2) and TRBJ2-1, with 12 bases fitting TRBD2. Germline CDR1 is LGHDT and CDR2 is YNNKEL (reference sequence). CDR3 length: 14 residues. V shed 0 bases, J shed 12 bases, and the junction held 3 bases outside the gene matches. As DNA, the CDR3 is TGTGCCAGCAGCCAAGAGGCTAGCGGGGGGGTGCAGTTCTTC. The encoded protein is CASSQEASGGVQFF.

This clone was seen a single time. The rearrangement links TRBV5-1 to TRBJ2-1, with a possible D match to TRBD2 (6 bases). With 1 base removed from V and 0 bases from J, the gap between germline ends came to 17 bases. This CDR3 region has 18 residues. Germline V gene sequence: CDR1 SGHRS, CDR2 YFSETQ. The CDR3 protein is CASSLYYKRGSSYNEQFF. The CDR3 nucleotides read TGCGCCAGCAGCTTGTACTATAAACGGGGGAGCTCCTACAATGAGCAGTTCTTC.